One and the same sample provided the 12 T cell receptor beta chains below, sequenced in a study of regulatory T cells in long-lasting Graves disease. This sample's time point: newly diagnosed GD, antithyroid drugs for less than 3 months. The authors made the TCR library using RNA they extracted from PBMCs. iRepertoire HTBI primers and Arm-PCR of CDR3 regions built TCR beta libraries. Each CDR3 protein gets one entry after TCRdb re-called the multiplex PCR reads with MiXCR. Among about 380,000 distinct CDR3 sequences listed, roughly a sixth were seen once. Sequenced here: peripheral blood mononuclear cells (PBMCs), sampled at new diagnosis, from a patient treated with antithyroid drugs. The receptors originated from a female donor with Graves disease.

Comment on this clonotype: It differs at one base from a far larger clone, so likely a read error. The V gene is TRBV12-3 or TRBV12-4, the J gene TRBJ2-1, with TRBD1 matching over 7 bases. The junction had 11 bases not matched to a gene; V was cut back by 5 bases and J by 10 bases. The CDR3 consists of 14 residues. CDR3 in amino acids: CASSPPGQQYEQFF. CDR3 coding DNA: TGTGCCAGCAGTCCACCGGGACAGCAATACGAGCAGTTCTTC.

This clonotype was detected ten times or more. The gene calls are TRBV5-5 and TRBJ1-1, with TRBD1 as a possible D gene (6 bases). Germline V lookup: CDR1 SGHKS, CDR2 YYEKEE (reference sequence). The length of the CDR3 is 15 residues. The V gene lost 1 base and the J gene lost 2 bases, with 12 bases spanning the gap. This chain's CDR3 is CASSLWAGDNTEAFF. The CDR3 DNA follows: TGTGCCAGCAGCTTGTGGGCAGGGGATAACACTGAAGCTTTCTTT.

This clonotype was counted at least ten times. The chain is built from TRBV12-3 or TRBV12-4 and TRBJ1-4; D is undetermined. The CDR3 runs to 12 residues. With 3 bases removed from V and 8 bases from J, the gap between germline ends came to 7 bases. The CDR3, as DNA: TGTGCCAGCAGTTTTGACTGGGAAAAACTGTTTTTT. Translated: CASSFDWEKLFF.

The rearrangement links TRBV28 to TRBJ2-3; 10 bases match TRBD2. The germline CDR1 and CDR2 sequences are MDHEN and SYDVKM. The CDR3 loop spans 15 amino acids. After removal of 5 bases from V and 5 bases from J, the junction contained 7 bases not matched to a gene. DNA for the CDR3: TGTGCCAGCAGTCGACTAGCGGGCTTTATAGATACGCAGTATTTT. Protein: CASSRLAGFIDTQYF. The whole variable domain, remainder taken from reference TRBV28 and TRBJ2-3, is DVKVTQSSRYLVKRTGEKVFLECVQDMDHENMFWYRQDPGLGLRLIYFSYDVKMKEKGDIPEGYSVSREKKERFSLILESASTNQTSMYLCASSRLAGFIDTQYFGPGTRLTVL.

This clonotype has a count of ten or more. In DNA, the CDR3 is TGTGCCAGCAGCTTAGATCGGGGTCGCAACTATGGCTACACCTTC. The encoded protein is CASSLDRGRNYGYTF. The rearrangement joins TRBV7-2 to TRBJ1-2; D is unclear. Trimming left V 1 base short and J 2 bases short, with 11 bases between. CDR3 size: 15 residues. In germline, CDR1 is SGHTA, CDR2 FQGNSA.

The chain recombines TRBV27 with TRBJ1-2; D may be TRBD1 (6 bases). V lost 11 bases to trimming and J lost 4 bases, with 23 bases between them. CDR3 size: 15 residues. CDR1 and CDR2 (germline): MNHEY, SMNVEV (reference sequence). CDR3 residues: CAPPDPGQEIYGYTF. CDR3 coding DNA: TGTGCCCCCCCTGACCCGGGACAAGAAATCTATGGCTACACCTTC.

In the case of this clonotype: This clone may be a read error of a much larger clone one base away. The chain recombines TRBV2 with TRBJ1-4, with D tentatively TRBD1 (5 bases). Germline V CDR1 and CDR2: SNHLY, FYNNEI. CDR3 length equals 12 residues. CDR3 residues: CASSDLGENLFF. Written as DNA, the CDR3 is TGTGCCAGCAGTGACCTGGGGGAAAACCTGTTTTTT.

This clonotype came up a few times. The rearrangement joins TRBV4-1 to TRBJ2-6, with 8 bases matching TRBD2. The CDR3 is 15 residues long. The junction had 2 bases not matched to a gene; V was cut back by 5 bases and J by 2 bases. CDR1 MGHRA and CDR2 YSYEKL come from the germline V gene. The CDR3 loop reads CASSSGGPGANVLTF. The CDR3 DNA reads TGCGCCAGCAGCTCGGGGGGGCCTGGGGCCAACGTCCTGACTTTC.

This clonotype was counted a few times. The chain employs TRBV27 and TRBJ2-4; 8 bases align to TRBD1. J lost 8 bases, V lost 5 bases, and 8 bases had no gene match. The CDR3 has 14 amino acids. Germline-derived CDR1 and CDR2 are MNHEY and SMNVEV (reference sequence). The CDR3 nucleotides read TGTGCCAGCAGTGTACAGGGGGATGTTCACATTCAGTACTTC. It is translated as CASSVQGDVHIQYF.

This clonotype was seen a handful of times. The rearrangement joins TRBV3-1 to TRBJ2-1; 14 bases map to TRBD2. Germline CDR1 is LGHDT and CDR2 is YNNKEL (reference sequence). With V trimmed by 3 bases and J by 6 bases, 10 bases remained unmatched. The CDR3 runs 18 residues. The chain's CDR3 is CASSHRGTSGGFSNEQFF. The CDR3 coding sequence is TGTGCCAGCAGCCACCGGGGGACTAGCGGGGGTTTTAGCAATGAGCAGTTCTTC.

This clonotype was observed a single time. Only one base separates this from a far larger clonotype, so it likely reflects a read error. V usage is TRBV7-3 and J usage is TRBJ2-1; 7 nucleotides match TRBD2. CDR1 is SGHTA, CDR2 FQGTGA, per germline. This CDR3 contains 16 residues. Here the CDR3 reads CASSDARGISYDEQFF. DNA for the CDR3: TGTGCCAGCAGTGATGCGCGGGGGATCTCCTACGATGAGCAGTTCTTC.

This clonotype was counted ten times or more. The CDR3 region has the DNA TGTGCCTGGAGTGAACAGGTGAACAATGAGCAGTTCTTC. Its protein product is CAWSEQVNNEQFF. The chain uses TRBV30 and TRBJ2-1; D is perhaps TRBD1 (5 bases). V was shortened by 1 base and J by 5 bases, with 9 bases between the two germline ends. CDR1 and CDR2 from the germline V gene are GTSNPN and SVGIG (reference sequence). CDR3 length: 13 residues.